This entry lists 28 T cell receptor beta chains sequenced from one sample in a study of blood T cells in healthy people across ages. PCR was performed a second time for about 7 to 12 cycles using a sample-barcoded 5' primer and a J-beta primer mix. Each CDR3 protein gets one entry after TCRdb re-called the 5' RACE reads with MiXCR. The sample yields approximately 800,000 distinct CDR3 sequences, 55% to 70% seen once. The material sequenced was blood. These receptors were obtained from a man aged 25 to 40 in good health.

This clonotype was seen a few times. This chain uses TRBV27 with TRBJ2-2; D may correspond to TRBD1 or TRBD2 (5 bases each). Germline values: CDR1 MNHEY, CDR2 SMNVEV (reference sequence). This CDR3 contains 15 residues. With 3 bases removed from V and 4 bases from J, the gap between germline ends came to 12 bases. The CDR3 protein is CASSFGTPITGELFF. Written as DNA, the CDR3 is TGTGCCAGCAGTTTTGGGACCCCGATCACCGGGGAGCTGTTTTTT.

The chain combines TRBV29-1 with TRBJ2-1; possibly TRBD1 or TRBD2 for D (6 bases each). This CDR3 is 12 amino acids long. Germline V CDR1 and CDR2: SQVTM, ANQGSEA. The V gene lost 6 bases and the J gene lost 10 bases, with 16 bases spanning the gap. DNA for the CDR3: TGCAGCGTGGCGGCAGGGGCGGGGGAGCAGTTCTTC. Translated: CSVAAGAGEQFF.

The V gene is TRBV7-9, the J gene TRBJ2-5; 12 bases line up with TRBD2. The J call may be wrong; the DNA end is better matched by TRBJ2-7. This CDR3 has 16 amino acids. Germline CDR1 and CDR2: SEHNR and FQNEAQ (reference sequence). For the CDR3, the DNA is TGTGCCAGCAGCTTGGCACTAGCGGGGGGAGCCTACGAGCAGTACTTC. It is translated as CASSLALAGGAYEQYF.

The rearrangement joins TRBV27 to TRBJ2-6; the D call may be TRBD1 or TRBD2 (5 bases each). The V and J ends lost 2 bases and 3 bases respectively, with 11 bases between them. CDR1 and CDR2 from the germline V gene are MNHEY and SMNVEV (reference sequence). The CDR3 extends over 16 amino acids. CDR3 sequence (DNA): TGTGCCAGCAGTTTAGGATGGGGGTATGGGGCCAACGTCCTGACTTTC. Its protein is CASSLGWGYGANVLTF.

This clonotype was seen a handful of times. The chain employs TRBV20-1 and TRBJ2-4, with 7 bases matching TRBD2. The CDR3 sequence is 16 residues long. V was pared by 5 bases and J by 8 bases, with 18 bases of the junction left unmatched. CDR1 is DFQATT, CDR2 SNEGSKA, per germline (reference sequence). DNA of the CDR3: TGCAGTGCTCAACCCGCGCCTTCGGGGGGTTCGGACATTCAGTACTTC. This translates into CSAQPAPSGGSDIQYF.

In its sample, this clonotype was seen a few times. The chain is built from TRBV7-2 and TRBJ2-1; TRBD1 might be the D (5 bases). CDR1 and CDR2 (germline): SGHTA, FQGNSA. The CDR3 loop spans 16 amino acids. V lost 1 base to trimming and J lost 0 bases, with 10 bases between them. CDR3 DNA sequence: TGTGCCAGCAGCTTAGTAGGGGATCTCTCCTACAATGAGCAGTTCTTC. Its protein is CASSLVGDLSYNEQFF.

This clonotype was picked up a small number of times. The rearrangement uses TRBV2 and TRBJ2-1; the match to TRBD2 covers 9 bases. The CDR3 extends over 14 amino acids. Germline values: CDR1 SNHLY, CDR2 FYNNEI. V dropped 8 bases and J dropped 6; count of bases not matched to a gene: 8. CDR3 sequence reads: CASCRLADPNEQFF. Written as DNA, the CDR3 is TGTGCCAGCTGCAGACTAGCGGACCCCAATGAGCAGTTCTTC. The variable domain in full, with the rest retrieved from reference TRBV2 and TRBJ2-1, is EPEVTQTPSHQVTQMGQEVILRCVPISNHLYFYWYRQILGQKVEFLVSFYNNEISEKSEIFDDQFSVERPDGSNFTLKIRSTKLEDSAMYFCASCRLADPNEQFFGPGTRLTVL.

The chain carries TRBV29-1 and TRBJ2-1, with D possibly being TRBD2 (7 bases). Per germline, CDR1 SQVTM and CDR2 ANQGSEA. The CDR3 is 14 amino acids. V was clipped by 4 bases and J by 0 bases, with 10 bases between them. CDR3 sequence: CSVAAGASYNEQFF. In nucleotides, the CDR3 is TGCAGCGTTGCCGCGGGGGCCTCCTACAATGAGCAGTTCTTC.

This CDR3 is CSAEREGRTDTQYF. The CDR3 coding sequence is TGCAGTGCTGAACGGGAGGGGCGCACAGATACGCAGTATTTT. The V gene is TRBV20-1, the J gene TRBJ2-3; 8 bases match TRBD2. Losses at the gene ends were 5 bases for V and 1 base for J; bases not matched to a gene: 5. The CDR3 spans 14 residues. Germline V lookup: CDR1 DFQATT, CDR2 SNEGSKA (reference sequence).

As to this clonotype: At one of its ends the junction is not consistent with the germline gene, which may arise from a read error. The chain employs TRBV10-3 and TRBJ2-6; tentative D call: TRBD1 (5 bases). This CDR3 contains 14 residues. From germline, CDR1 is ENHRY and CDR2 SYGVKD. Here the CDR3 DNA reads TGTGCCATCAGTGTCGAAGCTGGGGCCAACGTCCCGACTTTC. Encoded protein: CAISVEAGANVPTF.

There are a few counts of this clonotype. The V gene is TRBV29-1, the J gene TRBJ2-6; perhaps TRBD2 as D (6 bases). The germline V gene encodes CDR1 SQVTM and CDR2 ANQGSEA. The CDR3 contains 14 residues. V shed 7 bases and J shed 0 bases, with 10 bases lying between them. CDR3 protein: CSATGVSGANVLTF. Here the CDR3 DNA reads TGCAGCGCCACGGGGGTCTCTGGGGCCAACGTCCTGACTTTC.

V gene TRBV28 combines with J gene TRBJ2-3; possible D gene TRBD2, 6 bases. Germline CDR1 and CDR2: MDHEN and SYDVKM. The CDR3 contains 15 residues. Deletions cut 5 bases from V and 0 bases from J, with 12 bases between. The CDR3 region has the DNA TGTGCCAGCAGTCCCGCGGGGTCTAGCACAGATACGCAGTATTTT. Translated, it gives CASSPAGSSTDTQYF.

This clonotype showed up just a few times. This chain joins TRBV20-1 and TRBJ2-5; TRBD2 might be the D (5 bases). The CDR3 runs 12 residues. CDR1 is DFQATT, CDR2 SNEGSKA, per germline (reference sequence). With 3 bases removed from V and 3 bases from J, the gap between germline ends came to 8 bases. As DNA, the CDR3 is TGCAGTGCTAGGTCTAGCAAAGAGACCCAGTACTTC. This codes for CSARSSKETQYF.

Concerning this clonotype itself: A read error may account for a junction end that differs from germline. The V call is TRBV6-5, the J call TRBJ2-5, with D possibly matching TRBD1 (5 bases). Germline CDR1 reads MNHEY; CDR2 reads SVGAGI. This CDR3 has 19 residues. CDR3 in DNA: TGTGCCAGCAGCTACTCGGTGGGGCTGGGTCCAAGCTCCTACAGTGAGCAGTACTTC. Translation: CASSYSVGLGPSSYSEQYF.

The chain joins TRBV6-2 or TRBV6-3 to TRBJ2-7; 11 nucleotides agree with TRBD2. V gave up 7 bases and J gave up 0 bases; unmatched junction bases: 17. Germline V lookup: CDR1 MNHEY, CDR2 SVGEGT. The CDR3 covers 19 residues. The DNA of the CDR3 is TGTGCCAGCACCCTGGGTACTAGCGGGAGAGCCTGGGTCTCCTACGAGCAGTACTTC. Protein product: CASTLGTSGRAWVSYEQYF.

The chain recombines TRBV4-1 with TRBJ1-1, with D hard to call. The CDR3 totals 13 residues. V was cut by 1 base and J by 6 bases, with 9 bases left in between. Germline assignment: CDR1 MGHRA and CDR2 YSYEKL. The CDR3 DNA sequence: TGCGCCAGCAGCCAAGGACTACTCTCTGAAGCTTTCTTT. It encodes CASSQGLLSEAFF.

This clonotype has a single count. The chain carries TRBV6-5 and TRBJ2-5; no firm D call. The better agreement between TRBJ2-7 and the DNA end casts doubt on the J call. CDR3 length equals 16 residues. CDR1 MNHEY and CDR2 SVGAGI come from the germline V gene. In nucleotides, the CDR3 is TGTGCCAGCAGTTACTCGATGGCTCTCCCCACCTCCGAGCAGTACTTC. This sequence encodes CASSYSMALPTSEQYF.

The sample holds one count of this clonotype. This chain connects TRBV9 to TRBJ2-7; D is perhaps TRBD2 (6 bases). Gene TRBJ2-5 matches the end of the DNA better, so the J call may be wrong. CDR1 and CDR2 (germline): SGDLS, YYNGEE. CDR3 size: 15 residues. DNA for the CDR3: TGTGCCAGCAGCGTAGCGGGGGTGGCCCAAGAGACCCAGTACTTC. Translating it yields CASSVAGVAQETQYF.

The CDR3 loop is CASSYSIGGTEAFF. The CDR3 nucleotides are TGTGCCAGCAGTTACTCGATTGGAGGTACCGAAGCTTTCTTT. The genes are TRBV6-5 and TRBJ1-1, with D unclear. V lost 0 bases and J lost 8, with 13 bases in between. This CDR3 has 14 amino acids. The germline gives CDR1 MNHEY, CDR2 SVGAGI.

This clonotype has just a few counts. The V call is TRBV28, the J call TRBJ2-1; D not certain. Trimming stripped 7 bases from V and 10 bases from J, with 11 bases between. Germline V gives CDR1 MDHEN, CDR2 SYDVKM. The length of the CDR3 is 11 residues. The CDR3 loop reads CASTLGQEQFF. The DNA for the CDR3 is TGTGCCAGCACTCTTGGTCAGGAGCAGTTCTTC.

V gene TRBV15 combines with J gene TRBJ1-5; 8 nucleotides match TRBD1. The CDR3 consists of 14 residues. The germline V gene encodes CDR1 LNHNV and CDR2 YYDKDF (reference sequence). V lost 8 bases and J lost 5; bases outside the gene matches: 8. The CDR3 DNA is TGTGCCACCGAACAGGGGGTCTCGGATCAGCCCCAGCATTTT. It codes for CATEQGVSDQPQHF.

This clonotype was seen only a few times. The chain employs TRBV7-2 and TRBJ2-1; the D gene could be TRBD1 or TRBD2 (5 bases each). The length of the CDR3 is 14 residues. Germline-derived CDR1 and CDR2 are SGHTA and FQGNSA. Trimming removed 2 bases at V and 7 bases at J, with 12 bases between. The CDR3 reads CASSLKGRENEQFF. CDR3 in DNA: TGTGCCAGCAGCTTAAAGGGCAGGGAGAATGAGCAGTTCTTC.

This clonotype was counted between two and nine times. The chain combines TRBV15 with TRBJ2-1, with unresolved D. Looked up from germline, CDR1 is LNHNV and CDR2 is YYDKDF (reference sequence). This CDR3 spans 15 amino acids. The germline V and J ends were trimmed by 0 bases and 5 bases, with 11 bases remaining between them. The DNA of the CDR3 is TGTGCCACCAGCAGAGATTCGACCCTTGACAATGAGCAGTTCTTC. Translating it yields CATSRDSTLDNEQFF.

The chain has TRBV6-2 or TRBV6-3 and TRBJ2-1; D may be TRBD2 (6 bases). Trimming shortened V by 8 bases and J by 2 bases, and 13 bases separated the two germline ends. CDR1 and CDR2 from the germline V gene are MNHEY and SVGEGT. The CDR3 loop spans 14 amino acids. The CDR3 loop is CASGDSRTYNEQFF. CDR3 nucleotide sequence: TGTGCCAGCGGGGACTCAAGGACCTACAATGAGCAGTTCTTC.

Here the CDR3 DNA reads TGCAGTGTCACTAAGGCCAGCGGGAGTCCCGATGAGCAGTTCTTC. Its protein is CSVTKASGSPDEQFF. The chain is built from TRBV20-1 and TRBJ2-1; 8 bases align to TRBD2. The CDR3 runs to 15 residues. Per the germline V gene, CDR1 is DFQATT and CDR2 is SNEGSKA (reference sequence). Unmatched junction bases numbered 16, after V lost 7 bases and J lost 8 bases.

This clonotype came up once. The V call is TRBV27, the J call TRBJ2-1; D unclear. V lost 6 bases to trimming and J lost 8 bases, with 14 bases between them. The germline CDR1 and CDR2 sequences are MNHEY and SMNVEV (reference sequence). There are 13 residues in the CDR3. CDR3 bases: TGTGCCAGCAGACCGATGGGGATCGATGAGCAGTTCTTC. Residues: CASRPMGIDEQFF.

V and J are TRBV20-1 and TRBJ1-5, with 7 bases that match TRBD1. J lost 7 bases, V lost 7 bases, and 13 bases had no gene match. The CDR3 extends over 14 amino acids. CDR1 DFQATT and CDR2 SNEGSKA come from the germline V gene (reference sequence). CDR3 sequence: CSGTGGLGDQPQHF. CDR3 nucleotide sequence: TGCAGTGGGACAGGAGGTTTGGGTGACCAGCCCCAGCATTTT.

This clonotype was counted only a few times. This chain links TRBV20-1 with TRBJ2-1; D remains ambiguous. V was trimmed by 4 bases and J by 0 bases, leaving 7 bases between them. CDR1 and CDR2 (germline): DFQATT, SNEGSKA (reference sequence). The CDR3 spans 13 residues. The CDR3 is CSATLASYNEQFF. The CDR3 DNA reads as TGCAGTGCTACTTTGGCCTCCTACAATGAGCAGTTCTTC.